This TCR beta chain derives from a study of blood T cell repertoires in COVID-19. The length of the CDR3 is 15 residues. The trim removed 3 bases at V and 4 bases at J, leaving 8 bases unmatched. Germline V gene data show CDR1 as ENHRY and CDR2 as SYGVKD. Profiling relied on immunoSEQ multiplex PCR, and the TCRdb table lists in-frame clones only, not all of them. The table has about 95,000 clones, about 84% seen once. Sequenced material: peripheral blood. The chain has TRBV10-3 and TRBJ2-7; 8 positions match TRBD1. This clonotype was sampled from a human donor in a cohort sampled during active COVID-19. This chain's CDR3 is CAISDPGTGIYEQYF. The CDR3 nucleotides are TGTGCCATCAGTGATCCCGGGACAGGAATTTACGAGCAGTACTTC.